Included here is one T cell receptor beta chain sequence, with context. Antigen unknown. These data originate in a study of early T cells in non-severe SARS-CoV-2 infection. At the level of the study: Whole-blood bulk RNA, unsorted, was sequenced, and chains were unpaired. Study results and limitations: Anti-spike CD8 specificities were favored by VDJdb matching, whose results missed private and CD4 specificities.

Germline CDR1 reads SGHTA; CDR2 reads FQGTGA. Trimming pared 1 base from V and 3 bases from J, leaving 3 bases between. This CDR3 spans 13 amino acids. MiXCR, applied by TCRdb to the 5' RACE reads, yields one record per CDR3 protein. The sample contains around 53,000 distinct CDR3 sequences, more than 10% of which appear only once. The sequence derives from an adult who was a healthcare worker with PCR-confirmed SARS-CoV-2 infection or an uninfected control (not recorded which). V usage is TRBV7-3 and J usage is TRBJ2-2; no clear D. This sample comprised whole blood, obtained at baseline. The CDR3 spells CASSLIHTGELFF. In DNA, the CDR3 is TGTGCCAGCAGCTTAATACACACCGGGGAGCTGTTTTTT.